This T cell receptor beta chain was identified during a study of OX40 agonist ivuxolimab in advanced cancers. Turning to the study itself: Patients with prior anti-PD-1, anti-PD-L1 or anti-CTLA-4 therapy were eligible; 40% had some. The study reported partial responses in three patients: one hepatocellular carcinoma, two cutaneous melanoma.

Here immunoSEQ multiplex PCR was the method, and the copy in TCRdb shows in-frame clones only, minus some. The profile shows around 94,000 clones, around 91% of them singletons. This clone has a single count. No antigen is known for it. Study-level findings and limits: Certain nonresponding patients likewise had low normalized T-cell clonal expansion.

The specimen was CD4+ or CD8+ T cells sorted from blood, collected in a trial of the OX40 agonist ivuxolimab. This receptor was identified in an adult with an advanced solid tumor such as melanoma, head and neck, liver or kidney cancer.

Written as DNA, the CDR3 is TGTGCCAGCAGTTATAACAGCATGGGTTCACCCCTCCACTTT. It translates to CASSYNSMGSPLHF. The V call is TRBV6-6, the J call TRBJ1-6; unclear D gene. The CDR3 is 14 amino acids. Germline CDR1 and CDR2: MNHNY and SVGAGI (reference sequence). The V end was cut by 3 bases, the J end by 9 bases, with 12 bases between.